The 7 T cell receptor beta chains below come from one sample, sequenced in a study of glioma-infiltrating T cells. TCR alpha and beta CDR3 regions were amplified from RNA using iRepertoire nested multiplex PCR. In TCRdb, the multiplex PCR reads were re-called with MiXCR into one record per CDR3 protein. This sample has about 180,000 distinct CDR3 sequences, with about 47% found just once. Input material: glioma tissue, nonneoplastic brain tissue, or PBMCs (not recorded which). These TCRs come from a human donor with low-grade glioma or glioblastoma, undergoing nonglioma brain surgery, or in good health (not recorded which).

The V gene is TRBV6-9, the J gene TRBJ1-1; the D is unclear. V lost 3 bases to trimming and J lost 4 bases, with 12 bases between them. Germline CDR1 is MNHGY and CDR2 is SVAAGI. The CDR3 covers 14 residues. CDR3 loop: CASSYPGEGTEAFF. As DNA, the CDR3 is TGTGCCAGCAGTTACCCGGGAGAGGGCACTGAAGCTTTCTTT.

Only a few counts were recorded for this clonotype. This chain uses TRBV4-1 with TRBJ2-1; 7 bases map to TRBD2. After removal of 0 bases from V and 5 bases from J, the junction contained 1 base not matched to a gene. Germline V gives CDR1 MGHRA, CDR2 YSYEKL. This CDR3 region has 14 residues. In DNA form, the CDR3 reads TGCGCCAGCAGCCAAGAACGGGGGGACAATGAGCAGTTCTTC. Its translation: CASSQERGDNEQFF.

The CDR3 nucleotides read TGTGCCAGCACCGTTAGAGGACTATTGGGAGGAGGTGAGCAGTTCTTC. Its protein is CASTVRGLLGGGEQFF. The V gene is TRBV27, the J gene TRBJ2-1, with D possibly matching TRBD2 (6 bases). Germline V lookup: CDR1 MNHEY, CDR2 SMNVEV (reference sequence). The V and J ends lost 7 bases and 9 bases respectively, with 25 bases between them. The CDR3 is 16 amino acids.

The V call is TRBV2, the J call TRBJ1-5, with 7 bases lining up with TRBD1. This CDR3 is built from 15 residues. From germline, CDR1 is SNHLY and CDR2 FYNNEI. V trimming: 3 bases; J trimming: 4 bases; junction bases outside the gene matches: 6. The CDR3 DNA reads TGTGCCAGCAGTGAGACAGGGAAGGGAAATCAGCCCCAGCATTTT. This translates into CASSETGKGNQPQHF.

This clonotype was detected ten times or more. This CDR3 reads CASSDRTGLGDNEQFF. The CDR3 DNA sequence: TGTGCCAGCAGTGATAGAACGGGACTAGGTGATAATGAGCAGTTCTTC. The chain has TRBV6-1 and TRBJ2-1; 8 bases map to TRBD2. The ends lost 3 bases at V and 7 bases at J; junction bases unmatched: 11. The CDR3 covers 16 residues. Germline V gene lookup returns CDR1 MNHNS and CDR2 SASEGT.

The chain couples TRBV29-1 to TRBJ1-2, with TRBD1 identical over 9 bases. Germline trimming cut 6 bases from V and 1 base from J; bases unmatched to any gene: 3. The CDR3 spans 13 residues. Germline V gene lookup returns CDR1 SQVTM and CDR2 ANQGSEA. CDR3 in DNA: TGCAGCGTGGGGACAGGGTATAACTATGGCTACACCTTC. This encodes CSVGTGYNYGYTF.

The sample holds one count of this clonotype. A single base separates this from a much larger clone, so it may be a read error. The CDR3 region has the DNA TGCAGTGCAAACAGGGCCCGCTCGGTCTACGAGCAGTACTTC. It encodes CSANRARSVYEQYF. The chain carries TRBV20-1 and TRBJ2-7; a weak D match, TRBD1 (6 bases). The V gene's germline CDR1 is DFQATT and CDR2 SNEGSKA (reference sequence). The germline V and J ends were trimmed by 6 bases and 3 bases, with 18 bases remaining between them. The CDR3 has 14 amino acids.